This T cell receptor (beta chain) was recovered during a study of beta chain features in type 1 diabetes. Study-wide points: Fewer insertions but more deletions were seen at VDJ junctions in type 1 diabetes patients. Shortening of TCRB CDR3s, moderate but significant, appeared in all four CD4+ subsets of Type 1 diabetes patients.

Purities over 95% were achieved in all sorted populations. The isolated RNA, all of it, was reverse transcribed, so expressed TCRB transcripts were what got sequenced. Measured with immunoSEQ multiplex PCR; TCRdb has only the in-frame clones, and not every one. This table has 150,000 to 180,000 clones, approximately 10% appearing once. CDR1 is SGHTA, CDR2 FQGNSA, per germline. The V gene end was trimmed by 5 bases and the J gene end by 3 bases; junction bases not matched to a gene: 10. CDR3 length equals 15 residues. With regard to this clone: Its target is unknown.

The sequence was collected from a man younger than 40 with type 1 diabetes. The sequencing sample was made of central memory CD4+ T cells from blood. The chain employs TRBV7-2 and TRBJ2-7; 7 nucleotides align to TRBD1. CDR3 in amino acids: CASSLRQGQDYEQYF. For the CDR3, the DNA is TGTGCCAGCAGCCTTAGACAGGGCCAGGACTACGAGCAGTACTTC.